A single sample is the source of the 21 T cell receptor beta chains below, sequenced in a study of molecular identifiers for immune sequencing clone quantification. TCRdb called the PCR reads again in MiXCR, with one record for every CDR3 protein. The sample consists of about 320,000 distinct CDR3 sequences, 20% to 25% of them appearing once. Specimen: naive CD8+ T cells from blood, with Jurkat cell RNA spiked in. Subset noted: FACS-sorted CD8+CD4-CCR7+CD45RA+ naive T cells. The receptors were sampled from a human donor in good health. Some libraries in this study had Jurkat cell RNA spiked in.

The sample holds many counts of this clonotype. The V call is TRBV24-1, the J call TRBJ2-1; no definite D call. Germline CDR1 reads KGHDR; CDR2 reads SFDVKD. V was clipped by 4 bases and J by 7 bases, with 10 bases between them. The CDR3 runs to 13 residues. DNA for the CDR3: TGTGCCACCAGTGAGGGTGTAGCTAATGAGCAGTTCTTC. Translation gives CATSEGVANEQFF.

Regarding this clonotype: A read error may explain this, as a much larger clone is one base away. The V call is TRBV7-9, the J call TRBJ2-3; a weak D match, TRBD2 (5 bases). The V end lost 5 bases, the J end lost 0 bases, and 12 bases lay between the germline ends. This CDR3 has 15 amino acids. The germline CDR1 and CDR2 sequences are SEHNR and FQNEAQ (reference sequence). This CDR3 is CASSTDWISTDTQYF. CDR3 DNA sequence: TGTGCCAGCAGCACGGACTGGATTAGCACAGATACGCAGTATTTT.

Only a few counts were recorded for this clonotype. CDR3 in amino acids: CASSLVLAGRSYEQYF. CDR3 nucleotides: TGTGCCAGCAGCCTCGTCCTAGCGGGGAGGTCCTACGAGCAGTACTTC. The chain uses TRBV3-1 and TRBJ2-7, with 9 bases matching TRBD2. The V gene end was trimmed by 4 bases and the J gene end by 1 base; junction bases not matched to a gene: 8. Germline V lookup: CDR1 LGHDT, CDR2 YNNKEL (reference sequence). CDR3 length equals 16 residues.

The J gene is TRBJ2-3, the V gene TRBV6-5; 13 nucleotides line up with TRBD2. The CDR3 spans 15 residues. Germline-derived CDR1 and CDR2 are MNHEY and SVGAGI. Trimming removed 5 bases from V and 4 bases from J; junction bases left unmatched: 3. DNA for the CDR3: TGTGCCAGCAGTCTAGGGACTAGCGGGGCAGATACGCAGTATTTT. Its protein product is CASSLGTSGADTQYF.

This clonotype was detected a few times. The chain links TRBV11-2 to TRBJ2-3; D remains ambiguous. The germline CDR1 and CDR2 sequences are SGHAT and FQNNGV. This CDR3 is built from 14 residues. V lost 7 bases, J lost 0 bases, and 11 bases lay in between. In DNA form, the CDR3 reads TGTGCCAGCACGGAAGGAGCTAGCACAGATACGCAGTATTTT. Translating it yields CASTEGASTDTQYF.

This clonotype has a handful of counts. The J gene is TRBJ1-4, the V gene TRBV13, with a tentative D call TRBD1 (6 bases). The CDR3 is 16 amino acids. Germline values: CDR1 PRHDT, CDR2 FYEKMQ (reference sequence). V lost 5 bases and J lost 10, with 23 bases in between. The CDR3 protein is CASSTSPGQPRGKLFF. The CDR3 nucleotides read TGTGCCAGCAGCACGTCACCGGGACAACCCCGCGGAAAACTGTTTTTT.

There are a few counts of this clonotype. The chain recombines TRBV14 with TRBJ2-1; perhaps D is TRBD1 or TRBD2 (5 bases each). The V end lost 5 bases, the J end lost 2 bases, and 16 bases lay between the germline ends. CDR1 is SGHDN, CDR2 FVKESK, per germline. The CDR3 is made up of 16 amino acids. The CDR3 region is CASSKIGKGPYNEQFF. The CDR3 nucleotides are TGTGCCAGCAGCAAAATCGGAAAGGGACCCTACAATGAGCAGTTCTTC.

This clonotype was counted a few times. The chain carries TRBV5-6 and TRBJ1-1; D unresolved. CDR1 SGHDT and CDR2 YYEEEE come from the germline V gene. The CDR3 runs to 14 residues. Deletions cut 4 bases from V and 7 bases from J, with 17 bases between. The CDR3 sequence is CASSHWLRADEAFF. DNA of the CDR3: TGTGCCAGCAGCCATTGGTTGCGGGCAGATGAAGCTTTCTTT.

In this sample, this clonotype turned up many times. The chain carries TRBV3-1 and TRBJ2-7; 7 bases line up with TRBD2. Germline V gives CDR1 LGHDT, CDR2 YNNKEL (reference sequence). Losses at the gene ends were 3 bases for V and 2 bases for J; bases not matched to a gene: 4. The CDR3 is made up of 14 amino acids. DNA for the CDR3: TGTGCCAGCAGCCACCCCGGGACTACCTACGAGCAGTACTTC. Its protein is CASSHPGTTYEQYF.

Ten or more counts support this clonotype. The chain links TRBV2 to TRBJ1-1, with D unclear. With 3 bases removed from V and 0 bases from J, the gap between germline ends came to 11 bases. From germline, CDR1 is SNHLY and CDR2 FYNNEI. The CDR3 covers 15 residues. The CDR3 sequence: CASSEGSRMNTEAFF. CDR3 nucleotides: TGTGCCAGCAGTGAGGGGAGCCGGATGAACACTGAAGCTTTCTTT.

About this clonotype: A much larger clone differs from this one at a single base, so this may be a read error. The J gene is TRBJ2-6, the V gene TRBV6-1; D is perhaps TRBD1 or TRBD2 (5 bases each). Germline lookup yields CDR1 MNHNS and CDR2 SASEGT. This CDR3 is 16 amino acids long. In nucleotides, the CDR3 is TGTGCCAGCAGGGTACCCCCTAGCTCTGGGGCCAACGTCCCGACTTTC. It codes for CASRVPPSSGANVPTF.

This clonotype was recorded many times. The rearrangement links TRBV4-3 to TRBJ2-3; D could derive from TRBD1 or TRBD2 (5 bases each). The germline gives CDR1 LGHNA, CDR2 YSLEER. CDR3 size: 16 residues. V was shortened by 0 bases and J by 4 bases, with 14 bases between the two germline ends. The CDR3 nucleotides read TGCGCCAGCAGCCAAGATCTTGTCTCGGGGCCAGATACGCAGTATTTT. Amino acids: CASSQDLVSGPDTQYF.

The rearrangement uses TRBV27 and TRBJ2-3; 11 bases are a match to TRBD2. Germline trimming cut 3 bases from V and 3 bases from J; bases unmatched to any gene: 8. The CDR3 totals 17 residues. The germline gives CDR1 MNHEY, CDR2 SMNVEV (reference sequence). CDR3 bases: TGTGCCAGCAGTTTGCTTGGGCTAGCGGGAGGTACAGATACGCAGTATTTT. Its protein is CASSLLGLAGGTDTQYF.

This clonotype was seen at least ten times. The chain employs TRBV7-6 and TRBJ2-3; TRBD1 aligns across 10 bases. The CDR3 loop spans 13 amino acids. Germline-derived CDR1 and CDR2 are SGHVS and FNYEAQ. With 3 bases clipped from V and 9 bases from J, the junction kept 3 bases outside the gene matches. The CDR3 spells CASSFLDRGTQYF. In DNA form, the CDR3 reads TGTGCCAGCAGCTTTTTGGACAGGGGGACGCAGTATTTT.

Notes on this clonotype: A much larger clone sits a single nucleotide away, making a read error possible. The chain carries TRBV13 and TRBJ2-7; possible D gene TRBD2, 5 bases. Germline CDR1 and CDR2: PRHDT and FYEKMQ (reference sequence). This CDR3 has 15 residues. The CDR3 DNA is TGTGCCAGCAGCACTTCCTTTAGCGCAACCTACGTGCAGTACTTC. Its protein product is CASSTSFSATYVQYF.

This clonotype was recorded many times. V gene TRBV25-1 combines with J gene TRBJ2-7; the D gene is possibly TRBD2 (5 bases). The CDR3 loop spans 11 amino acids. V shed 7 bases and J shed 7 bases, with 11 bases lying between them. Germline values: CDR1 MGHDK, CDR2 SYGVNS. CDR3 in amino acids: CASTPTSEQYF. For the CDR3, the DNA is TGTGCCAGCACTCCTACTAGTGAGCAGTACTTC.

Many counts were recorded for this clonotype. This chain connects TRBV6-2 or TRBV6-3 to TRBJ2-6; no clear D. Per germline, CDR1 MNHEY and CDR2 SVGEGT. V dropped 6 bases and J dropped 0 bases, with 12 bases sitting between them. The CDR3 is made up of 16 amino acids. CDR3: CASRFDGNSGANVLTF. CDR3 in DNA: TGTGCCAGCAGATTTGATGGTAACTCTGGGGCCAACGTCCTGACTTTC.

To note about this clonotype: A read error may be the cause here, since a much bigger clone is one base away. V gene TRBV15 combines with J gene TRBJ2-5; the match to TRBD2 covers 8 bases. From germline, CDR1 is LNHNV and CDR2 YYDKDF (reference sequence). V shed 5 bases and J 4 bases; nucleotides not matched to a gene: 9. The CDR3 runs 15 residues. CDR3 in amino acids: CATSPRLAGRETQYF. CDR3 nucleotide sequence: TGTGCCACCAGCCCTCGGCTAGCGGGCCGAGAGACCCAGTACTTC.

The chain carries TRBV4-3 and TRBJ1-4, with D possibly matching TRBD1 (5 bases). Germline V CDR1 and CDR2: LGHNA, YSLEER. This CDR3 contains 15 residues. V was cut by 3 bases and J by 4 bases, with 12 bases left in between. CDR3 residues: CASSHNDSLNEKLFF. CDR3 DNA sequence: TGCGCCAGCAGCCATAACGACAGCCTTAATGAAAAACTGTTTTTT.

With respect to this clonotype: Here the CDR3 omits its conserved ending phenylalanine or tryptophan, so a read error is the likely source. The chain employs TRBV28 and TRBJ1-5; D is uncertain. The germline CDR1 and CDR2 sequences are MDHEN and SYDVKM. This CDR3 contains 16 residues. With 4 bases removed from V and 1 base from J, the gap between germline ends came to 14 bases. CDR3 nucleotide sequence: TGTGCCAGCAGTTCCGTGTTGGGGAGAAGCAATCAGCCCCAGCATTAT. This translates into CASSSVLGRSNQPQHY.

At least ten counts were recorded for this clonotype. This rearrangement joins TRBV28 to TRBJ2-5; 11 bases agree with TRBD2. Losses at the gene ends were 2 bases for V and 1 base for J; bases not matched to a gene: 3. Germline V gives CDR1 MDHEN, CDR2 SYDVKM. This CDR3 spans 16 amino acids. This CDR3 is CASSLASGRIQETQYF. In DNA form, the CDR3 reads TGTGCCAGCAGTTTAGCTAGCGGGAGGATCCAAGAGACCCAGTACTTC.